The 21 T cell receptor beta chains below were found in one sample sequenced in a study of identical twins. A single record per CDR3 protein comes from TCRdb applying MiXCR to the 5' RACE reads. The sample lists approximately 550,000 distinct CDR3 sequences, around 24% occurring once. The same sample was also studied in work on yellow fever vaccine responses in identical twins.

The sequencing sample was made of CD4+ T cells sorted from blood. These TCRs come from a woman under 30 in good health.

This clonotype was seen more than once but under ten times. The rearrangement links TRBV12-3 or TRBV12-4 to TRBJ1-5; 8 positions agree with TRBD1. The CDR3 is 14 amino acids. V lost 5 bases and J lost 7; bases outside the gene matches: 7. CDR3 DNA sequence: TGTGCCAGCAGTACGTCAGGGGGCTCCCAGCCCCAGCATTTT. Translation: CASSTSGGSQPQHF.

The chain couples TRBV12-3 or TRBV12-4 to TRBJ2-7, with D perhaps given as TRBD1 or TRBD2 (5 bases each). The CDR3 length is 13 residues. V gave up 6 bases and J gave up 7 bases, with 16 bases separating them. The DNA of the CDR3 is TGTGCCAGCAGCCTGGGACGTCGCCTGGAGCAGTACTTC. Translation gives CASSLGRRLEQYF.

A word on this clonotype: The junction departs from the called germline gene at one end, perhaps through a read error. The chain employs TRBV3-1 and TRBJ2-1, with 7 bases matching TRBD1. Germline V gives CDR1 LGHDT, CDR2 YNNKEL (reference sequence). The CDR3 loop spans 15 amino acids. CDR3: CASSQGSAGTVKYNF. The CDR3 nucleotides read TGTGCCAGCAGCCAAGGGAGCGCCGGGACAGTCAAATATAACTTC.

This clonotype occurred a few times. CDR3 bases: TGCAGCGTTCTGGGAATCACTAGCGGAGTAAAAGATACGCAGTATTTT. It encodes CSVLGITSGVKDTQYF. The V call is TRBV29-1, the J call TRBJ2-3; 8 nucleotides line up with TRBD2. The CDR3 runs to 16 residues. V shed 5 bases, J shed 5 bases, and the junction held 15 bases outside the gene matches. Germline V gene sequence: CDR1 SQVTM, CDR2 ANQGSEA.

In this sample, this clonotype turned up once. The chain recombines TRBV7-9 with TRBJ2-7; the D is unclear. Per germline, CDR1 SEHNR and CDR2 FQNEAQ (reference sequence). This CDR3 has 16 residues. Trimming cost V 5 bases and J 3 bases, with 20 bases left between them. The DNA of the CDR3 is TGTGCCAGCAGCCCCCATCATGAAACTACCATCTACGAGCAGTACGTC. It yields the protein CASSPHHETTIYEQYV.

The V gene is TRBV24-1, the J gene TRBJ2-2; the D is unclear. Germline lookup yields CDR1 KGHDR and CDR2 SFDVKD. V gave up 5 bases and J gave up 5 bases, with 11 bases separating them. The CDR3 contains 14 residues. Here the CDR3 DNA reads TGTGCCACCAGTGCCGGGCAGTATACCGGGGAGCTGTTTTTT. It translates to CATSAGQYTGELFF.

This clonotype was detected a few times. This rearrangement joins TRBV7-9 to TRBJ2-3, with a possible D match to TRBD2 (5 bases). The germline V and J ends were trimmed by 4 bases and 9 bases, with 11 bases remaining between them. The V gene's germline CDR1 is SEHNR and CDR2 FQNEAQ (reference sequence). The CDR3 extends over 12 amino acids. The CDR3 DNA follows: TGTGCCAGCAGCTCGAGGGTAGGGACGCAGTATTTT. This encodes CASSSRVGTQYF.

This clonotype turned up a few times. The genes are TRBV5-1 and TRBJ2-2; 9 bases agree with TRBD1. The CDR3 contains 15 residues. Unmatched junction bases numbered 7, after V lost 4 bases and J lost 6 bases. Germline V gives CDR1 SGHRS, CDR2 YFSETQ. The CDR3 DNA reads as TGCGCCAGCAGCGAGACAGGGGGTTTTGCCGGGGAGCTGTTTTTT. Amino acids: CASSETGGFAGELFF.

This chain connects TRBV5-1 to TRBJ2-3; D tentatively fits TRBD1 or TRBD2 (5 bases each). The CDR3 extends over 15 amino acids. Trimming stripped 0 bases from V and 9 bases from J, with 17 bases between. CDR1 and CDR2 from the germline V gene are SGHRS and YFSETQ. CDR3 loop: CASSLADHPEGTQYF. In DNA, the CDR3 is TGCGCCAGCAGCTTGGCCGACCATCCTGAGGGGACGCAGTATTTT.

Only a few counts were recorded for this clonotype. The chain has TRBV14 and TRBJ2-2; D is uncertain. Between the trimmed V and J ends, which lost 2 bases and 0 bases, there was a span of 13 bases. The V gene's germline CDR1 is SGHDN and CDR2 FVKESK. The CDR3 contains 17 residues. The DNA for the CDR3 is TGTGCCAGCAGCCAATCAACAGAGTCCACGAACACCGGGGAGCTGTTTTTT. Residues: CASSQSTESTNTGELFF.

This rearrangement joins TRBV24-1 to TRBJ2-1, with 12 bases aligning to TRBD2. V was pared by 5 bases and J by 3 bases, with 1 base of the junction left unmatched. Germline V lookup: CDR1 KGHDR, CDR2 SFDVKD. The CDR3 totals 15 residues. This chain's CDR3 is CATSAGLAGYNEQFF. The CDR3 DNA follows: TGTGCCACCAGTGCGGGACTAGCGGGCTACAATGAGCAGTTCTTC.

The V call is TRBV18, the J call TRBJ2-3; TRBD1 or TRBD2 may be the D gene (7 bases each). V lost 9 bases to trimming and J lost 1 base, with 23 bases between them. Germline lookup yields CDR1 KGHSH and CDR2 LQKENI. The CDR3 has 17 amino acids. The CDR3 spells CARHPLARGGGTDTQYF. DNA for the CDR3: TGTGCCAGGCACCCCCTAGCCAGGGGGGGTGGCACAGATACGCAGTATTTT.

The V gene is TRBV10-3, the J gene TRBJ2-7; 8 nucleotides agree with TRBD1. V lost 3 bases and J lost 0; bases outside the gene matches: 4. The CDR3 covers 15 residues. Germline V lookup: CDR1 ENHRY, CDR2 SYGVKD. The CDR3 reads CAISDPGQGSYEQYF. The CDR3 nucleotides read TGTGCCATCAGTGACCCAGGACAGGGCTCCTACGAGCAGTACTTC.

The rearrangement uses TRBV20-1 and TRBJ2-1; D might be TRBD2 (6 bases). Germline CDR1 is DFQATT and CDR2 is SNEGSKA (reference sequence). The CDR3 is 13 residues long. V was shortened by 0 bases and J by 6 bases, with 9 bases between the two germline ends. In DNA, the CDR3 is TGCAGTGCTAGAGAGGGAGGAGTCAATGAGCAGTTCTTC. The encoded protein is CSAREGGVNEQFF.

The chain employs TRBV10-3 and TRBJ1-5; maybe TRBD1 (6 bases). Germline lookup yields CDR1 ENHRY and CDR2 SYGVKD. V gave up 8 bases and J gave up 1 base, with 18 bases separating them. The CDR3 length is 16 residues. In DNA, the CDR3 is TGTGCCATCGCCAAGGGGGGGGCGCCGAGCAATCAGCCCCAGCATTTT. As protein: CAIAKGGAPSNQPQHF.

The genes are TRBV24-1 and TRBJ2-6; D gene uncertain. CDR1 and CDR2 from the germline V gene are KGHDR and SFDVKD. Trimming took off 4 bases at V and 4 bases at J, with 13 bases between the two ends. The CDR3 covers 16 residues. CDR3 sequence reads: CATSDANSPGANVLTF. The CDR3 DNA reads TGTGCCACCAGTGACGCCAACTCCCCCGGGGCCAACGTCCTGACTTTC.

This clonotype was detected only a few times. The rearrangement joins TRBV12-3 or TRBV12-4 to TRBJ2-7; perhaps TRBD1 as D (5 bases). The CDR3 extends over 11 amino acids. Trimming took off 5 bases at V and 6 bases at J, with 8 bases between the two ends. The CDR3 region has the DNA TGTGCCAGCAGTCACAGGTCCGAGCAGTACTTC. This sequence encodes CASSHRSEQYF.

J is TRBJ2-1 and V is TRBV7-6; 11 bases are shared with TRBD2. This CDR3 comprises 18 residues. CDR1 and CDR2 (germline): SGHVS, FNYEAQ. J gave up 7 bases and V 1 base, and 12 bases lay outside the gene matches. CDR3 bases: TGTGCCAGCAGCTTAGTTCTCAAGAAGGGACTAGCGGTAAATGAGCAGTTCTTC. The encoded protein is CASSLVLKKGLAVNEQFF. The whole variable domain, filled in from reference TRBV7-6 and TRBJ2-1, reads GAGVSQSPRYKVTKRGQDVALRCDPISGHVSLYWYRQALGQGPEFLTYFNYEAQQDKSGLPNDRFSAERPEGSISTLTIQRTEQRDSAMYRCASSLVLKKGLAVNEQFFGPGTRLTVL.

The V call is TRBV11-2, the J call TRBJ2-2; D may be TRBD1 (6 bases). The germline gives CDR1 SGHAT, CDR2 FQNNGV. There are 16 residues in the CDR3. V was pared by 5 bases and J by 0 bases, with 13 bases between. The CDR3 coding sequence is TGTGCCAGCAGCGCCGACAGGACCGCGAACACCGGGGAGCTGTTTTTT. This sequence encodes CASSADRTANTGELFF.

The CDR3 region has the DNA TGCGCCAGCAGCTTGGAACAGGGGCCCCATTCACCCCTCCACTTT. The encoded protein is CASSLEQGPHSPLHF. The chain recombines TRBV5-1 with TRBJ1-6; 7 positions agree with TRBD1. V lost 0 bases, J lost 8 bases, and 5 bases stayed unmatched. The CDR3 consists of 15 residues. Germline CDR1 and CDR2: SGHRS and YFSETQ.

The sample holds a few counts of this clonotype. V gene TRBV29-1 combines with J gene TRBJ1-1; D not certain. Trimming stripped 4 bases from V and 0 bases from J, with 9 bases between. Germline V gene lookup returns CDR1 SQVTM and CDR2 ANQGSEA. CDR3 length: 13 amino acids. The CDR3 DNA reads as TGCAGCGTTGTGACGAGCATGAACACTGAAGCTTTCTTT. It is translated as CSVVTSMNTEAFF.